The clone carrying this T cell receptor beta chain was picked up a small number of times. The target antigen is unknown. The data derive from a study of post-analysis software for immune sequencing data. Findings and limits, study-wide: With TRBV5-6, TRBV5-1 and TRBV20-1 included, a handful of TRBV segments were more frequent in patients than in controls.

The CDR3 contains 15 residues. Germline loops: CDR1 WSHSY, CDR2 SAAADI. Trimming cost V 5 bases and J 4 bases, with 17 bases left between them. Researchers reported that TCR beta cDNA libraries carried unique molecular identifiers. Each sample of 1 to 10 million input T cells yielded roughly 0.5 million cDNA molecules, so each molecule approximated one T cell. TCRdb processed the PCR reads anew with MiXCR; each CDR3 protein has one entry. The sample includes 350,000 to 450,000 distinct CDR3 sequences, about a third of them seen just once. The gene calls are TRBV10-2 and TRBJ2-5, with D possibly being TRBD1 or TRBD2 (6 bases each). The receptor comes from a girl aged 5 to 17 with multiple sclerosis. The sample taken for sequencing was blood. Here the CDR3 reads CASSHREVIGETQYF. CDR3 bases: TGCGCCAGCAGTCACAGGGAGGTGATTGGAGAGACCCAGTACTTC.